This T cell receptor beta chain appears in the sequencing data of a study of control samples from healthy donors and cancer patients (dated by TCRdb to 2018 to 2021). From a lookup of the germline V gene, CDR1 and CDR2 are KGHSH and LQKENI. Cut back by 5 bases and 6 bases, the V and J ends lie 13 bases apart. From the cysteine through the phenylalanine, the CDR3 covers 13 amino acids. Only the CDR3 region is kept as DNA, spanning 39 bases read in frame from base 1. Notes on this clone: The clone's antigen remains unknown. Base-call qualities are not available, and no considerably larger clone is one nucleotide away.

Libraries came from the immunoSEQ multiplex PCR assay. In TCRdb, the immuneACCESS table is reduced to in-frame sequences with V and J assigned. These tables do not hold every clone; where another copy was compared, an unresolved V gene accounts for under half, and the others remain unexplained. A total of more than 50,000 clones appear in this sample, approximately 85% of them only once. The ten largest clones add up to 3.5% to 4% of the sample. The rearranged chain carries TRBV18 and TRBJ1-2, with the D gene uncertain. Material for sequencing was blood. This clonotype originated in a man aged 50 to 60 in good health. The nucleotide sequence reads TGTGCCAGCTCAAAGGACGAAGGCCATGGCTACACCTTC. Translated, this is CASSKDEGHGYTF.